Following are 18 T cell receptor beta chains from one sample sequenced in a study of T cells in Graves' hyperthyroidism and ophthalmopathy. Researchers took RNA transcripts and amplified the TCR beta CDR3 regions from them. RT-PCR in the first round (using the HTBI primer set) targeted the TCR CDR3. TCRdb analysed the multiplex PCR reads with MiXCR anew, one entry per CDR3 protein. The sample includes over 150,000 distinct CDR3 sequences, approximately 17% of them seen just once. Sequenced: blood. The receptors derive from a woman in her forties or fifties with Graves' hyperthyroidism.

Comment on this clonotype: This may stem from a read error, because a much larger clone lies one nucleotide away. The chain recombines TRBV12-3 or TRBV12-4 with TRBJ2-5; D possibly corresponds to TRBD1 (5 bases). This CDR3 comprises 13 residues. DNA for the CDR3: TGTGCCAGCAGATTTACAGGTGAAGAGACCCAGTGCTTC. This encodes CASRFTGEETQCF.

This clonotype has only a few counts. Being one base from a much bigger clone, this may be a read error. The V call is TRBV2, the J call TRBJ1-5; D not resolved. The CDR3 is 12 residues long. Germline CDR1 is SNHLY and CDR2 is FYNNEI. CDR3 amino acids: CASNLGNQPPHF. The CDR3 DNA reads TGTGCCAGCAATCTGGGCAATCAGCCCCCGCATTTT. Using reference TRBV2 and TRBJ1-5 for the parts outside the CDR3, the full variable domain is EPEVTQTPSHQVTQMGQEVILRCVPISNHLYFYWYRQILGQKVEFLVSFYNNEISEKSEIFDDQFSVERPDGSNFTLKIRSTKLEDSAMYFCASNLGNQPPHFGDGTRLSIL.

The table lists this clonotype with many counts. The gene calls are TRBV20-1 and TRBJ2-3, with TRBD2 matching 8 bases. The CDR3 runs 16 residues. In germline, CDR1 is DFQATT, CDR2 SNEGSKA (reference sequence). Trimming took 2 bases from V and 5 from J; bases not matched to a gene: 12. In DNA, the CDR3 is TGCAGTGCTAGAACCCCTCAAACGGGGGGGCAAGATACGCAGTATTTT. This codes for CSARTPQTGGQDTQYF.

This clonotype was detected ten times or more. The genes are TRBV3-1 and TRBJ2-4; D ambiguous. Germline V gene lookup returns CDR1 LGHDT and CDR2 YNNKEL (reference sequence). The CDR3 extends over 15 amino acids. V dropped 9 bases and J dropped 2 bases, with 17 bases sitting between them. The CDR3 protein is CARETLGRSKNIQYF. The CDR3 DNA is TGTGCCAGGGAAACTCTCGGAAGATCCAAAAACATTCAGTACTTC.

This clonotype was counted at least ten times. The V gene is TRBV24-1, the J gene TRBJ1-1; TRBD1 might be the D (6 bases). V lost 5 bases and J 1 base, leaving 10 bases between the germline ends. The CDR3 consists of 14 residues. CDR1 and CDR2 (germline): KGHDR, SFDVKD. CDR3 sequence (DNA): TGTGCCACCAGTGTGGGGGGCAAGAACACTGAAGCTTTCTTT. It specifies CATSVGGKNTEAFF.

This clonotype occurred many times. The chain employs TRBV5-5 and TRBJ1-2, with 7 bases that match TRBD1. This CDR3 contains 14 residues. Germline loops: CDR1 SGHKS, CDR2 YYEKEE (reference sequence). Germline trimming cut 6 bases from V and 10 bases from J; bases unmatched to any gene: 15. In DNA form, the CDR3 reads TGTGCCAGCACCTCCCACGGGGACAGCCCTTCCTACACCTTC. Translated, it gives CASTSHGDSPSYTF.

The genes are TRBV20-1 and TRBJ1-1; weak D call: TRBD1 (6 bases). Germline V gene lookup returns CDR1 DFQATT and CDR2 SNEGSKA (reference sequence). The germline V and J ends were trimmed by 5 bases and 1 base, with 14 bases remaining between them. The CDR3 is made up of 14 amino acids. The CDR3 reads CSAYEQGWNTEAFF. DNA for the CDR3: TGCAGTGCTTACGAACAGGGTTGGAACACTGAAGCTTTCTTT.

Comments on this clonotype: A much larger clonotype is one base distant, so this may be a read error. This chain joins TRBV7-3 and TRBJ2-1; 11 nucleotides align to TRBD2. J was trimmed by 0 bases and V by 4 bases; bases with no gene match: 20. The CDR3 totals 22 residues. CDR1 is SGHTA and CDR2 is FQGTGA in the germline V gene. The CDR3 region is CASSSRPGLAGGQVSSYNEQFF. The CDR3 DNA is TGTGCCAGCAGCTCTCGACCTGGGCTAGCGGGGGGCCAGGTCTCCTCCTACAATGAGCAGTTCTTC. Supplemented by reference TRBV7-3 and TRBJ2-1, the full variable domain reads GAGVSQTPSNKVTEKGKYVELRCDPISGHTALYWYRQSLGQGPEFLIYFQGTGAADDSGLPNDRFFAVRPEGSVSTLKIQRTERGDSAVYLCASSSRPGLAGGQVSSYNEQFFGPGTRLTVL.

There are many counts of this clonotype. The chain employs TRBV12-5 and TRBJ2-1, with D tentatively TRBD1 (6 bases). With 6 bases removed from V and 1 base from J, the gap between germline ends came to 7 bases. This CDR3 comprises 13 residues. The germline gives CDR1 LGHNT, CDR2 FRNRAP. This CDR3 reads CASGGGSYNEQFF. Here the CDR3 DNA reads TGTGCTAGTGGAGGGGGTTCCTACAATGAGCAGTTCTTC. Complete variable domain (other parts from reference TRBV12-5 and TRBJ2-1): DARVTQTPRHKVTEMGQEVTMRCQPILGHNTVFWYRQTMMQGLELLAYFRNRAPLDDSGMPKDRFSAEMPDATLATLKIQPSEPRDSAVYFCASGGGSYNEQFFGPGTRLTVL.

V and J are TRBV28 and TRBJ2-7; TRBD2 matches 14 bases. The CDR3 has 16 amino acids. Germline V CDR1 and CDR2: MDHEN, SYDVKM. Trimming cost V 6 bases and J 6 bases; bases outside gene matches: 10. CDR3 protein: CASRRLAGGPVSEQYF. DNA for the CDR3: TGTGCCAGCAGAAGACTAGCGGGAGGGCCCGTCTCCGAGCAGTACTTC.

This clonotype was observed many times. The V and J genes are TRBV5-1 and TRBJ1-5; D not certain. The CDR3 length is 15 residues. V shed 0 bases and J shed 0 bases, with 7 bases lying between them. Germline V CDR1 and CDR2: SGHRS, YFSETQ. The CDR3 protein is CASSLAGYSNQPQHF. Written as DNA, the CDR3 is TGCGCCAGCAGCTTGGCCGGGTATAGCAATCAGCCCCAGCATTTT.

This clonotype was seen only a few times. The chain recombines TRBV10-3 with TRBJ2-7; either TRBD1 or TRBD2 may fit D (5 bases each). This CDR3 has 15 amino acids. The V gene lost 3 bases and the J gene lost 0 bases, with 12 bases spanning the gap. Germline V lookup: CDR1 ENHRY, CDR2 SYGVKD. The CDR3 DNA reads TGTGCCATCAGTGACATGGGACGGAGCTCCTACGAGCAGTACTTC. This gives the protein CAISDMGRSSYEQYF.

The chain carries TRBV7-2 and TRBJ2-3, with 10 bases identical to TRBD1. Germline V gene data show CDR1 as SGHTA and CDR2 as FQGNSA. With V trimmed by 5 bases and J by 13 bases, 6 bases remained unmatched. CDR3 size: 12 residues. The CDR3 DNA is TGTGCCAGCAGCCTCCGGGACAGGGGCGAGTATTTT. Protein product: CASSLRDRGEYF.

V gene TRBV4-3 combines with J gene TRBJ1-3; D remains ambiguous. Trimming took 0 bases from V and 2 from J, leaving 11 bases between them. This CDR3 has 16 amino acids. Per the germline V gene, CDR1 is LGHNA and CDR2 is YSLEER. CDR3 coding DNA: TGCGCCAGCAGCCAAGAAGCAGGAGTGACTGGAAACACCATATATTTT. This sequence encodes CASSQEAGVTGNTIYF.

The table lists this clonotype with many counts. This chain uses TRBV5-1 with TRBJ1-2; 9 nucleotides align to TRBD1. Germline CDR1 reads SGHRS; CDR2 reads YFSETQ. After removal of 0 bases from V and 4 bases from J, the junction contained 7 bases not matched to a gene. This CDR3 contains 16 residues. CDR3: CASSLEADRGLYGYTF. CDR3 bases: TGCGCCAGCAGCTTGGAGGCGGACAGGGGCCTCTATGGCTACACCTTC.

Comment on this clonotype: Sequence at one end of the junction differs from germline and may be a read error. The rearrangement uses TRBV2 and TRBJ2-7; no reliable D call. Germline lookup yields CDR1 SNHLY and CDR2 FYNNEI. The CDR3 runs 12 residues. The CDR3 loop reads CASGELTYEQHF. The CDR3 DNA sequence: TGTGCCAGCGGTGAACTAACCTACGAGCAGCACTTC. The full variable domain, with the rest looked up from reference TRBV2 and TRBJ2-7, is EPEVTQTPSHQVTQMGQEVILRCVPISNHLYFYWYRQILGQKVEFLVSFYNNEISEKSEIFDDQFSVERPDGSNFTLKIRSTKLEDSAMYFCASGELTYEQHFGPGTRLTVT.

This clonotype was seen many times. The genes are TRBV12-3 or TRBV12-4 and TRBJ1-1; D not certain. Trimming shortened V by 3 bases and J by 1 base, and 12 bases separated the two germline ends. CDR3 length: 15 residues. DNA of the CDR3: TGTGCCAGCAGTTTCAACAGTTTTTCGAACACTGAAGCTTTCTTT. The encoded protein is CASSFNSFSNTEAFF.

This chain connects TRBV4-2 to TRBJ2-7, with D perhaps assigned TRBD1 or TRBD2 (5 bases each). Between the trimmed V and J ends, which lost 4 bases and 3 bases, there was a span of 19 bases. The germline gives CDR1 LGHNA, CDR2 YNFKEQ. The CDR3 consists of 16 residues. CDR3 protein: CASSPNYGTPYYEQYF. The CDR3 DNA sequence: TGTGCCAGCAGCCCTAATTACGGGACCCCTTACTACGAGCAGTACTTC.